Each of the 6 T cell receptor beta chains below was sequenced from the same sample in a study of vaccination and CD4 T cells after COVID-19. No antigens are known for them. Regarding treatment: roughly nine-day PBMC culture with coronavirus spike peptide pools or control peptides (ViraFEST assay). The Oncomine TCR Beta short-read assay generated sequence data from the DNA of cultured CD4+ T cells. TCRdb independently ran MiXCR on the PCR reads; one entry per CDR3 protein. The table has approximately 25,000 distinct CDR3 sequences, about three fifths seen once. Sequenced sample: CD4+ T cells from blood, cultured in vitro. The origin of the receptors is a human donor who had recovered from COVID-19.

The J gene is TRBJ1-5, the V gene TRBV24-1; D is unresolved. From germline, CDR1 is KGHDR and CDR2 SFDVKD. This CDR3 is built from 13 residues. V lost 12 bases and J 4 bases, leaving 15 bases between the germline ends. CDR3 bases: TGTGCCGTTCAAACGCAGGCTAATCAGCCCCAGCATTTT. This codes for CAVQTQANQPQHF.

The rearrangement uses TRBV7-8 and TRBJ2-7; 8 bases map to TRBD2. The CDR3 spans 15 residues. The germline CDR1 and CDR2 sequences are SGHVS and FQNEAQ. The V and J ends lost 4 bases and 2 bases, in that order; junction bases with no gene match: 7. The CDR3 loop reads CASSSGTRLTYEQYF. In DNA, the CDR3 is TGTGCCAGCAGCTCGGGGACTAGGCTTACCTACGAGCAGTACTTC.

This sequence joins TRBV6-1 and TRBJ1-6; D is undetermined. In germline, CDR1 is MNHNS, CDR2 SASEGT. V was trimmed by 1 base and J by 8 bases, leaving 3 bases between them. The CDR3 is made up of 12 amino acids. CDR3 in DNA: TGTGCCAGCAGTGAAGGGGATTCACCCCTCCACTTT. Encoded protein: CASSEGDSPLHF.

This chain links TRBV19 with TRBJ1-1; 11 bases line up with TRBD1. CDR3 size: 17 residues. Per germline, CDR1 LNHDA and CDR2 SQIVND (reference sequence). V dropped 5 bases and J dropped 2; count of bases not matched to a gene: 10. CDR3 DNA sequence: TGTGCCAGTAGTCCTCGGACAGGGGGCAGGCTAAACACTGAAGCTTTCTTT. Protein product: CASSPRTGGRLNTEAFF.

This clonotype was seen a handful of times. V is TRBV10-1 and J is TRBJ1-2; TRBD1 aligns across 8 bases. Germline CDR1 reads WNHNN; CDR2 reads SYGVQD (reference sequence). This CDR3 is built from 13 residues. Trimming at V came to 5 bases and at J to 8 bases, leaving 7 bases not matched to a gene. CDR3 sequence: CASSPRTGSGYTF. The DNA of the CDR3 is TGCGCCAGCAGTCCCCGGACAGGGAGCGGCTACACCTTC.

V usage is TRBV20-1 and J usage is TRBJ1-4; D unclear. CDR1 DFQATT and CDR2 SNEGSKA come from the germline V gene (reference sequence). V was shortened by 4 bases and J by 5 bases, with 14 bases between the two germline ends. This CDR3 is built from 14 residues. The chain's CDR3 is CSATRAAENEKLFF. In nucleotides, the CDR3 is TGCAGTGCTACCCGGGCGGCAGAGAATGAAAAACTGTTTTTT.